The present TCR beta chain was sequenced within a study of cytomegalovirus exposure and HLA in healthy donors. Study results and caveats: Most TCR beta V segments were productive about 87% or about 30% of the time in an earlier analysis. Presence/absence analyses took donor sequencing depth as roughly uniform. Across donors, most TCRs were seen rarely, yet some public ones were widespread.

This clone was found once. Its specificity is unknown. It was with 60 Vbeta and 13 Jbeta primers that the PCR ran. Authors' data handling: Around 83 million unique TCR beta chains, 9 million to 14 million shared, were counted in a later analysis. TCRdb's copy holds only in-frame clones and misses some; the assay was immunoSEQ multiplex PCR. Clone size and V and J calls were adopted from that table, with D and trimming inferred from the DNA. The sample holds 150,000 to 200,000 clones, 60% to 80% seen once. Germline trimming cut 6 bases from V and 7 bases from J; bases unmatched to any gene: 14. The CDR3 length is 17 residues. Germline values: CDR1 SGHTA, CDR2 FQGNSA.

The chain is built from TRBV7-2 and TRBJ2-1; TRBD2 matches 11 bases. Sequenced material: PBMCs. The clonotype comes from a man aged 50 or older in good health and CMV-seropositive. The chain's CDR3 is CASSLLIAGGPLNEQFF. In DNA form, the CDR3 reads TGTGCCAGCAGTTTACTTATAGCGGGGGGGCCCTTAAATGAGCAGTTCTTC.